The present entry profiles one T cell receptor beta chain with its context. Its matching antigen is unknown. The data derive from a study of cytomegalovirus exposure and HLA in healthy donors. Sequencing was performed with immunoSEQ multiplex PCR; in TCRdb, only in-frame clones are kept and a portion is missing. The data contain 150,000 to 200,000 clones, approximately 86% of them singletons. Notes on the study in general: The study flagged approximately 180 TCR beta chains as cytomegalovirus-associated. There were some public TCRs occurring in many donors, but most TCR sequences were rare. The classifier, whose performance was assessed in both the original and validation cohorts, reportedly diagnosed cytomegalovirus status with high specificity and sensitivity.

The TCR sequence derives from a man aged 30 to 45 in good health and CMV-seropositive. The sequencing sample was made of PBMCs.

The CDR3: CASSQEHKRGEQYF. Here the CDR3 DNA reads TGCGCCAGCAGCCAAGAACACAAGCGCGGCGAGCAGTACTTC. This chain joins TRBV4-1 and TRBJ2-7; D gene uncertain. Germline assignment: CDR1 MGHRA and CDR2 YSYEKL. Trimming took off 0 bases at V and 6 bases at J, with 12 bases between the two ends. The CDR3 contains 14 residues.